The present entry profiles one T cell receptor (beta chain) with its context. The data derive from a study of CXCR3-negative and CXCR3-positive naive CD8 T cells. Preparation of TRB cDNA libraries relied on 5' RACE carrying UMI labels. TCRdb reworked the 5' RACE reads into one entry per CDR3 protein, no DNA. In total, the table holds roughly 86,000 distinct CDR3 sequences. The sequence was obtained from a human donor in good health. Some clones in this sample may be carry-over from other donors' samples. Material: naive CXCR3- CD8+ T cells from blood. Subset noted: CD45RO-CCR7+CD27+CD95- naive CD8+ T cells lacking CXCR3 (TNR3-).

CDR3 amino acids: CASSLLGTTNTGELFF. The chain has TRBV7-9 and TRBJ2-2; the TRBD2 assignment by TCRdb is unverifiable without DNA. CDR1 is SEHNR, CDR2 FQNEAQ, per germline (reference sequence). This CDR3 region has 16 residues.